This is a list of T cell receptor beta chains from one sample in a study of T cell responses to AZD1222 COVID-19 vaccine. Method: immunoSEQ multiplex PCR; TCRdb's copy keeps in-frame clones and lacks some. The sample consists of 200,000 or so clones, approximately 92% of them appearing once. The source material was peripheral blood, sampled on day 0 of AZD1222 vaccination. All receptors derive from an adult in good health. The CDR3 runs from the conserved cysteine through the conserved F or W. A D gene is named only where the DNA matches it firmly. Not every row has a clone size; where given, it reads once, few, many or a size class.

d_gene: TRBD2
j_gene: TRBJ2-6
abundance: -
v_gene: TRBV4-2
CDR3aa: CASSRGEGGANVLTF
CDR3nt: TGTGCCAGCAGCCGGGGGGAGGGCGGGGCCAACGTCCTGACTTTC

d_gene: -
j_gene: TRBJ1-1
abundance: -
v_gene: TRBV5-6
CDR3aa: CASSLAGSLNTEAFF
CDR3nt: TGTGCCAGCAGCTTGGCCGGCAGTTTGAACACTGAAGCTTTCTTT

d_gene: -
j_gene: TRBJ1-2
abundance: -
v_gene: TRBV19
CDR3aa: CASKRDGQISYGYTF
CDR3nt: TGTGCCAGTAAAAGGGACGGACAGATATCCTATGGCTACACCTTC

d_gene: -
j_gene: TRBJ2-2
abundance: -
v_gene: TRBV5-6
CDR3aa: CASSQGTGELFF
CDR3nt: TGTGCCAGCAGTCAAGGGACCGGGGAGCTGTTTTTT

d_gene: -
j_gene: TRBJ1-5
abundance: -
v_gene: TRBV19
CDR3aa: CASSKGQYSNQPQHF
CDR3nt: TGTGCCAGTAGTAAAGGACAGTATAGCAATCAGCCCCAGCATTTT

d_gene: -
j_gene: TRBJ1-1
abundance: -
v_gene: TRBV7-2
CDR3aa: CASRLGSDNTEAFF
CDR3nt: TGTGCCAGCCGGCTAGGGTCAGACAACACTGAAGCTTTCTTT

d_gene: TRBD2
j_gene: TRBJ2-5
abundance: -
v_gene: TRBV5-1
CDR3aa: CASRLSGTYQETQYF
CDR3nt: TGCGCCAGCAGGCTTAGCGGGACGTACCAAGAGACCCAGTACTTC

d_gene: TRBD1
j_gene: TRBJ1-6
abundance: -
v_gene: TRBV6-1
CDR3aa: CASSEVDRGSPLHF
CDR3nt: TGTGCCAGCAGTGAAGTAGACAGGGGCTCACCCCTCCACTTT

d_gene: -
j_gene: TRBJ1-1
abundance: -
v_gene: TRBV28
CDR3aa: CASSLMNTEAFF
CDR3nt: TGTGCCAGCAGTTTGATGAACACTGAAGCTTTCTTT

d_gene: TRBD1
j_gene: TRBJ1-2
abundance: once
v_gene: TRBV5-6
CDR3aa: CASASGQGAFNYGYTF
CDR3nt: TGTGCCAGCGCGTCAGGACAGGGGGCTTTTAACTATGGCTACACCTTC

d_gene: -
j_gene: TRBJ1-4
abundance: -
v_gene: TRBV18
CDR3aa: CASSPDRTAYNEKLFF
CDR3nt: TGTGCCAGCTCACCCGACCGGACAGCTTATAATGAAAAACTGTTTTTT

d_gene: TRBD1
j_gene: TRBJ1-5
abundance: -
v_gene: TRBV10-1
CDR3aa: CASSGDRTQPQHF
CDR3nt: TGCGCCAGCAGTGGGGACAGGACCCAGCCCCAGCATTTT

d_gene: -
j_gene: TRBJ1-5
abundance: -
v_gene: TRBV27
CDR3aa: CASSLGPRRPQHF
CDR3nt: TGTGCCAGCAGTTTAGGACCTCGGAGACCCCAGCATTTT

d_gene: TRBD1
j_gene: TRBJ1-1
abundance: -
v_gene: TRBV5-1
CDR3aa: CASSLMGQTNTEAFF
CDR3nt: TGCGCCAGCAGCTTGATGGGACAGACGAACACTGAAGCTTTCTTT